This paragraph reports one T cell receptor (beta chain). This entry belongs to a study of shared T cell receptors in the human thymus. The repertoire was sequenced with immunoSEQ multiplex PCR; TCRdb's copy has only in-frame clones and lacks some. The data contain hundreds of thousands of clones, around 87% of them singletons. The same specimen was also included in a second study, on human thymus T cells. That publication notes: Having corrective surgery for congenital heart defects, healthy Finnish infants were the ones who donated. Obtained as resections during corrective heart surgery, the thymus tissue was then studied. Apparent bias marked the V and J gene usage of thymic and blood repertoires. As related research reported, thymic repertoires overlapped highly among unrelated individuals.

This receptor was taken from a boy under three years old with a congenital heart defect. The sequencing sample was made of thymocytes.

The CDR3 spells CASSFLKGHYNEQFF. The CDR3 DNA is TGTGCCAGCAGTTTCCTTAAGGGGCACTACAATGAGCAGTTCTTC. The genes are TRBV27 and TRBJ2-1, with D tentatively TRBD1 (5 bases). Germline CDR1 MNHEY, CDR2 SMNVEV (reference sequence). The CDR3 covers 15 residues. V dropped 3 bases and J dropped 3 bases, with 12 bases sitting between them.